These T cell receptor beta chains were read from a single sample in a study of CD8+CD57+ T cells in acquired aplastic anemia. MiXCR, run by TCRdb on the reads, gives a single entry per CDR3 protein. The sample records under 200,000 distinct CDR3 sequences, 48% being singletons. The specimen was sorted CD4+, CD8+, or CD8+CD57+ T cells (not recorded which) from PBMCs. The receptors were sampled from a human donor with aplastic anemia. Both conserved end residues are trimmed from each CDR3.

V	J	CDR3
TRBV29-1	TRBJ2-7	SAGPDPYEQY
TRBV30	TRBJ1-6	AWTARQGFSPLH
TRBV2	TRBJ1-5	ASRRDRGERQPQH
TRBV29-1	TRBJ2-2	SVGIPQTGELF
TRBV29-1	TRBJ1-1	SGSGRGTEAF
TRBV6-1	TRBJ2-3	ASGQGAFTDTQY
TRBV7-2	TRBJ2-5	ASSLGLLYQETQY
TRBV29-1	TRBJ1-1	SVEDPFQGAEAF
TRBV7-2	TRBJ2-5	ASSLAPLAGGPGTQY
TRBV29-1	TRBJ1-1	SVGTGASTEAF
TRBV24-1	TRBJ2-7	ATSDPSRPLDEQY
TRBV20-1	TRBJ1-1	SARVGQGGTEAF
TRBV7-8	TRBJ1-1	ASSWGDRNTEAF
TRBV6-1	TRBJ2-2	ASHFQGGNTGELF
TRBV20-1	TRBJ2-7	SASRDYRGYEQY
TRBV12-3/TRBV12-4	TRBJ2-3	ASSFLGGGNTDTQY
TRBV7-7	TRBJ2-1	ASSLSAGPENEQF
TRBV7-2	TRBJ2-3	ASSLGPGDTQY
TRBV11-1	TRBJ2-2	ASSLGGLTYTGELF
TRBV6-5	TRBJ1-3	ASSYPSGARGNTIY
TRBV7-6	TRBJ2-1	ASSYLGGSSYNEQF
TRBV2	TRBJ1-4	ASAYGQVNEKLF
TRBV6-4	TRBJ2-3	ASSMTRGADTQY
TRBV24-1	TRBJ2-7	ATSPGTAAYEQY
TRBV7-9	TRBJ1-2	ASSPMDREYYGYT
TRBV25-1	TRBJ2-1	ASSARHPPYNEQF
TRBV15	TRBJ1-6	ATSVPGTFRTLH
TRBV25-1	TRBJ1-5	ASSVTGVHQPQH
TRBV7-2	TRBJ2-3	ASSLAVDTQY
TRBV9	TRBJ2-1	ASSVAGTSYNEQF
TRBV3-1	TRBJ2-2	ASSHGTVSTGELF
TRBV28	TRBJ1-2	ASSPPASPNGYT
TRBV3-1	TRBJ1-6	ASSQGEGNSPLH
TRBV7-3	TRBJ1-1	ASLRRGRDTEAF
TRBV10-3	TRBJ1-1	AISEAATEAF
TRBV6-1	TRBJ1-5	ASSELGDRTYSNQPQH
TRBV29-1	TRBJ2-7	SVRTEGYEQY
TRBV14	TRBJ2-7	ASSHAGRYEQY
TRBV19	TRBJ2-3	ASSIVGMMADTQY
TRBV28	TRBJ1-3	ASRSGQGNTIY
TRBV12-3/TRBV12-4	TRBJ2-7	ASSPNRGQVNEQY
TRBV5-1	TRBJ1-1	ASSYRAMNTEAF
TRBV12-3/TRBV12-4	TRBJ1-1	ASRSAGRGPEAF
TRBV7-6	TRBJ2-2	ASSLRGQGTMNTGELF
TRBV29-1	TRBJ2-7	SVEGQSHYEQY
TRBV5-6	TRBJ2-2	ASSFGAEWTGELF
TRBV2	TRBJ1-1	ASMYNEGMNTEAF
TRBV20-1	TRBJ2-5	SAGLADTGETQY
TRBV15	TRBJ2-1	ATSRDPANEQF
TRBV20-1	TRBJ2-7	SAPTGGRQY
TRBV6-1	TRBJ2-7	ASSVVEGSYEQY
TRBV20-1	TRBJ2-7	SASGQGYEQY
TRBV20-1	TRBJ2-7	SASGRGEDYEQY
TRBV7-8	TRBJ2-3	ASSEAGTGSTDTQY
TRBV12-5	TRBJ2-7	ATNNGGRWDEQY
TRBV10-1	TRBJ1-1	ASRIARRLPRTEAF